The sequence of this TCR beta chain was determined in a study of blood T cell repertoires in COVID-19. Overall study: The United States, Italy and Spain provided the acute and convalescent COVID-19 samples. In each case, the material was cDNA or gDNA derived from T cells, B-cell-depleted T cells, or PBMCs.

V dropped 1 base and J dropped 3 bases, with 11 bases sitting between them. The CDR3 is 15 residues long. Germline CDR1 is LGHDT and CDR2 is YNNKEL (reference sequence). This clone occurred once. Authors' data handling: Amplification of reference gene primers provided the estimated nucleated cell counts. Some clones are missing from TCRdb's copy, which holds only in-frame ones; the method was immunoSEQ multiplex PCR. V and J calls and clone size are as listed in that table; D and trimming were resolved from the DNA. The repertoire consists of tens of thousands of clones, with around 81% occurring once and the leading ten covering around 40%.

The sequence was collected from a man older than 75 with acute or convalescent COVID-19. Sequenced sample: peripheral blood. This rearrangement joins TRBV3-1 (or the pseudogene TRBV3-2) to TRBJ2-3; weak D call: TRBD1 (5 bases). The CDR3, as DNA: TGTGCCAGCAGCCAAGTGGCAGGGCGAACAGATACGCAGTATTTT. Its translation: CASSQVAGRTDTQYF.